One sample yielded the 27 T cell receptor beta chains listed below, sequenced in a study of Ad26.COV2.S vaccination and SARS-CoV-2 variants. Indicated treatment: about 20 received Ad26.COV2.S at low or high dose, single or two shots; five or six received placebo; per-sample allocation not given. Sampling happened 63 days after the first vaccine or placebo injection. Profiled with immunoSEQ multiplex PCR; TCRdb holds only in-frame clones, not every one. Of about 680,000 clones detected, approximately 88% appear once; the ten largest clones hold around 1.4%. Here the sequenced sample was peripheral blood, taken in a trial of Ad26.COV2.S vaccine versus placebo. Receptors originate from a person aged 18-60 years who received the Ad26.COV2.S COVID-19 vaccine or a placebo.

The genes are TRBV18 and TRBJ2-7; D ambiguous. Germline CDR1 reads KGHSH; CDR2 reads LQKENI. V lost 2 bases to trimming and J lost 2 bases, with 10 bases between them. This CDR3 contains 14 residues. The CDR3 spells CASSPVSQAYEQYF. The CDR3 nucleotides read TGTGCCAGCTCACCAGTATCGCAGGCCTACGAGCAGTACTTC.

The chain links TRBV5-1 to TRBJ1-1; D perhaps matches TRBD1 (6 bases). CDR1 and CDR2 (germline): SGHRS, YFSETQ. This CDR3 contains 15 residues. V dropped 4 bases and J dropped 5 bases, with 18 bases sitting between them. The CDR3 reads CASSLLQGRNTEAFF. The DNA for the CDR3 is TGCGCCAGCAGCCTCCTACAGGGAAGGAATACTGAAGCTTTCTTT. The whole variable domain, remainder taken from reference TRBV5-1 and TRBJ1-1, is KAGVTQTPRYLIKTRGQQVTLSCSPISGHRSVSWYQQTPGQGLQFLFEYFSETQRNKGNFPGRFSGRQFSNSRSEMNVSTLELGDSALYLCASSLLQGRNTEAFFGQGTRLTVV.

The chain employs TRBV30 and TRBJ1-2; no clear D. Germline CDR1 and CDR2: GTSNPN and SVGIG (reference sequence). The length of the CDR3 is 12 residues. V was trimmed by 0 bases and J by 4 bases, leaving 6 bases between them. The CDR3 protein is CAWSVAVYGYTF. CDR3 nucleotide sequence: TGTGCCTGGAGTGTCGCGGTCTATGGCTACACCTTC.

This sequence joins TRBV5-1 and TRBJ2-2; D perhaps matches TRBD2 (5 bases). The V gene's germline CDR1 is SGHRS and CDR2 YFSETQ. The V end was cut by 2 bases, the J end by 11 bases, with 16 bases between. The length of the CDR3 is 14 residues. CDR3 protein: CASSFPGPGRELFF. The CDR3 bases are TGCGCCAGCAGCTTTCCCGGGCCGGGGAGAGAGCTGTTTTTT.

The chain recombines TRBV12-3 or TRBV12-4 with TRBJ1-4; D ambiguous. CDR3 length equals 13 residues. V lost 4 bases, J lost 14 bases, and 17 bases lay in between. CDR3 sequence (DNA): TGTGCCAGCAGTTCGGATAAATCCCGGGTGCTGTTTTTT. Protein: CASSSDKSRVLFF.

The CDR3 nucleotides read TGCAGTGCTAGTATGTTGGTGGGATCAAGTCGGCAGTACTTC. Its protein product is CSASMLVGSSRQYF. The V gene is TRBV20-1, the J gene TRBJ2-7; D is unresolved. Trimming removed 3 bases from V and 9 bases from J, with 21 bases in between. The CDR3 sequence is 14 residues long. Germline V gene lookup returns CDR1 DFQATT and CDR2 SNEGSKA (reference sequence).

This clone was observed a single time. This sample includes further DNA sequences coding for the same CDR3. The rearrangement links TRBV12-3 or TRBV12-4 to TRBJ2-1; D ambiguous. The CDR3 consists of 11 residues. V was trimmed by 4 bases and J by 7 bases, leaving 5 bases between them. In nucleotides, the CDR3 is TGTGCCAGCAGTTCCTCGAATGAGCAGTTCTTC. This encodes CASSSSNEQFF.

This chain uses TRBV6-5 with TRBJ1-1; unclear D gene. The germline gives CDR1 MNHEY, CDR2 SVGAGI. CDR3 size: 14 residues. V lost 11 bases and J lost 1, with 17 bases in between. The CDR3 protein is CAQTMIRPNTEAFF. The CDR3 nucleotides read TGTGCCCAAACAATGATAAGGCCGAACACTGAAGCTTTCTTT.

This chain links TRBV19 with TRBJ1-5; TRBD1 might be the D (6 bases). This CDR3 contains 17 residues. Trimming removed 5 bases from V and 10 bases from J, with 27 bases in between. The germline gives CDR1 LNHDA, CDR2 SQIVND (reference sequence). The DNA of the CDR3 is TGTGCCAGTAGTTGGGGGGGGGCCGGATCCCCGAAATTTCCCCAGCATTTT. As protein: CASSWGGAGSPKFPQHF.

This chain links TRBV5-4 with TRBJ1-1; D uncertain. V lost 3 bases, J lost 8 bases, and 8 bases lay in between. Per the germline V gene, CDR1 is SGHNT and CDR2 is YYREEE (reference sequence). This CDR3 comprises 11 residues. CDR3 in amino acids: CASSSGREAFF. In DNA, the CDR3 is TGTGCCAGCAGCTCGGGGAGGGAAGCTTTCTTT.

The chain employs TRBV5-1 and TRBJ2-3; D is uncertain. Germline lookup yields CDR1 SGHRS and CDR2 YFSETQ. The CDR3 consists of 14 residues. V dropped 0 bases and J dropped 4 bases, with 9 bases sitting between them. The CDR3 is CASSLAGSPDTQYF. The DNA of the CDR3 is TGCGCCAGCAGCTTGGCAGGAAGCCCAGATACGCAGTATTTT.

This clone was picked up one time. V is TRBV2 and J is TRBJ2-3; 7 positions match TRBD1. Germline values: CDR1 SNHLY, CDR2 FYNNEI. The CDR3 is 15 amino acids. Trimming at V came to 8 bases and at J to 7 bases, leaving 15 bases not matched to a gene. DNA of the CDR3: TGTGCCAGCGGCACGCCGGGACAGTCAAAAAATACGCAGTATTTT. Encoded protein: CASGTPGQSKNTQYF.

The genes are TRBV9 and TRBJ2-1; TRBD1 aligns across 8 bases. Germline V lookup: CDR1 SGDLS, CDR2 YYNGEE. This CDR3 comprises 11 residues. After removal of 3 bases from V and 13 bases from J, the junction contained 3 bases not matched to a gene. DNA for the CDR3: TGTGCCAGCAGCGGGGGGACAGGCCAGTTCTTC. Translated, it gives CASSGGTGQFF.

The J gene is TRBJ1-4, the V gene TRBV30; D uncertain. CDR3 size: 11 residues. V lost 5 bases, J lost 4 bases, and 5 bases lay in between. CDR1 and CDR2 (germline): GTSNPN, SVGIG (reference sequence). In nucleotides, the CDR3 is TGTGCCTGGGGGCGTAATGAAAAACTGTTTTTT. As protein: CAWGRNEKLFF.

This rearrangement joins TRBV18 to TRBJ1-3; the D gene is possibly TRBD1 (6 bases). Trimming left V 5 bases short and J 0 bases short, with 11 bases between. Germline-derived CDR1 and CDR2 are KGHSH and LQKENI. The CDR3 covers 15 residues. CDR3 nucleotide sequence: TGTGCCAGCTCAATGGACAGCCGCTCTGGAAACACCATATATTTT. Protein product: CASSMDSRSGNTIYF.

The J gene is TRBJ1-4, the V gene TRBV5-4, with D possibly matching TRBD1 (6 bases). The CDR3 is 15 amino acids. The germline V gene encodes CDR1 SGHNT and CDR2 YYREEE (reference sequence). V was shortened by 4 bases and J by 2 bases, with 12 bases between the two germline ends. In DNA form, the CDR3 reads TGTGCCAGCAGCCCTCAGCAGGGGACTAATGAAAAACTGTTTTTT. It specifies CASSPQQGTNEKLFF.

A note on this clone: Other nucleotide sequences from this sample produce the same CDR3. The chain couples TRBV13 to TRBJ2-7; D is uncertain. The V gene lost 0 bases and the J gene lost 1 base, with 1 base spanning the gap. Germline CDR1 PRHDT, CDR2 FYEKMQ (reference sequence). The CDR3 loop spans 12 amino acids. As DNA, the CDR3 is TGTGCCAGCAGCTTAGGATCCTACGAGCAGTACTTC. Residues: CASSLGSYEQYF.

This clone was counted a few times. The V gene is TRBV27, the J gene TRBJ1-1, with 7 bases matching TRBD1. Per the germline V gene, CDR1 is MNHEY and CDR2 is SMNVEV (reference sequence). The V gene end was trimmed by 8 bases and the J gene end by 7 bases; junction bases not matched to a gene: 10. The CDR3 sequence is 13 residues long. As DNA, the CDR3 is TGTGCCAGCGCCCGGGACAGCGGGCTTGAAGCTTTCTTT. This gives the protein CASARDSGLEAFF.

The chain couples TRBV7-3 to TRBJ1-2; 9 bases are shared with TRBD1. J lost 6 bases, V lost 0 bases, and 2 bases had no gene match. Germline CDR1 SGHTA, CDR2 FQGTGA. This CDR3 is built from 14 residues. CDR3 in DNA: TGTGCCAGCAGCTTAACGGACAGGGGAAATGGCTACACCTTC. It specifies CASSLTDRGNGYTF. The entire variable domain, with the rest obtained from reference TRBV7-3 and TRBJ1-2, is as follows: GAGVSQTPSNKVTEKGKYVELRCDPISGHTALYWYRQSLGQGPEFLIYFQGTGAADDSGLPNDRFFAVRPEGSVSTLKIQRTERGDSAVYLCASSLTDRGNGYTFGSGTRLTVV.

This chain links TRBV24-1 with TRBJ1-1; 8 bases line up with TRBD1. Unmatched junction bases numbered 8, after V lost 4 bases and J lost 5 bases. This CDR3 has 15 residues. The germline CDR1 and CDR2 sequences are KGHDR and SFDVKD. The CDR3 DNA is TGTGCCACCAGTGACTCTACAGGGGGAGGTACTGAAGCTTTCTTT. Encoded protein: CATSDSTGGGTEAFF.

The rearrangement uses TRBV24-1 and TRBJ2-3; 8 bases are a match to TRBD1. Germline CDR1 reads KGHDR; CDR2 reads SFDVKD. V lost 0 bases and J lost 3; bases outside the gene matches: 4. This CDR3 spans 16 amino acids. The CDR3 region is CATSDLGQGRTDTQYF. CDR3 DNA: TGTGCCACCAGTGATTTGGGACAGGGACGGACAGATACGCAGTATTTT.

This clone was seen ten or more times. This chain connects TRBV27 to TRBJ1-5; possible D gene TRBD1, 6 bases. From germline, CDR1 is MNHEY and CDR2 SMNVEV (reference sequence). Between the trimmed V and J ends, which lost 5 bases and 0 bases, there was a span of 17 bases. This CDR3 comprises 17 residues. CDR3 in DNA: TGTGCCAGCAGTCCCAACCCGGGACAAACTAGCAATCAGCCCCAGCATTTT. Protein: CASSPNPGQTSNQPQHF.

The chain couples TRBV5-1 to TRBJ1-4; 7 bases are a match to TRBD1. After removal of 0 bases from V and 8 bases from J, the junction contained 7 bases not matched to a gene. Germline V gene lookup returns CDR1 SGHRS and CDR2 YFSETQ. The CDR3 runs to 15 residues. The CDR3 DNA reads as TGCGCCAGCAGCTTGGAGGGACAGCTTAGGGAAAAACTGTTTTTT. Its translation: CASSLEGQLREKLFF.

CDR3 region: CASSQTSGEKLFF. CDR3 nucleotide sequence: TGTGCCAGCAGCCAGACGTCCGGGGAAAAACTGTTTTTT. This rearrangement joins TRBV3-1 (or the pseudogene TRBV3-2) to TRBJ1-4; D call uncertain. V was trimmed by 3 bases and J by 8 bases, leaving 10 bases between them. This CDR3 is built from 13 residues. Germline loops: CDR1 LGHDT, CDR2 YNNKEL (reference sequence).

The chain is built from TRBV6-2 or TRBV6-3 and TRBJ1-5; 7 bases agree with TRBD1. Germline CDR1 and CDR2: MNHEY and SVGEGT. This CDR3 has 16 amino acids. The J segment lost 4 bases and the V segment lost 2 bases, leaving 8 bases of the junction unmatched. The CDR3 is CASSYETGRRNQPQHF. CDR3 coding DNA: TGTGCCAGCAGTTACGAGACAGGGAGACGGAATCAGCCCCAGCATTTT.

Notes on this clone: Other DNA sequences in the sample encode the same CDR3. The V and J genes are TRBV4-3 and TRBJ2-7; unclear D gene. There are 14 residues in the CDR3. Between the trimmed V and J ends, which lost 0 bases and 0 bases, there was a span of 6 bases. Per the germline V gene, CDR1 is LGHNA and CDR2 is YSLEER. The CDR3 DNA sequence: TGCGCCAGCAGCCAAGATAGGAGCTCCTACGAGCAGTACTTC. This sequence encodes CASSQDRSSYEQYF.

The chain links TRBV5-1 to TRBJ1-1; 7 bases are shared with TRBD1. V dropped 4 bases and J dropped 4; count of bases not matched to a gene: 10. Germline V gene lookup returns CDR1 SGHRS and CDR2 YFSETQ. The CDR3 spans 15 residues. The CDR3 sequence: CASSRNRGLTTEAFF. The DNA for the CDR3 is TGCGCCAGCAGCAGAAACAGGGGTCTAACCACTGAAGCTTTCTTT.